Below, 15 T cell receptor beta chains from the same sample are listed, as sequenced in a study of control samples from healthy donors and cancer patients. The protocol was immunoSEQ multiplex PCR, while the TCRdb copy is restricted to in-frame clones and leaves out a portion. The data show about 85,000 clones, 85% to 90% seen once. The sequenced sample was blood. These TCRs come from a woman aged 60-70 years in good health.

This clone was observed a single time. The rearrangement links TRBV4-1 to TRBJ1-4; D uncertain. Trimming took off 2 bases at V and 7 bases at J, with 8 bases between the two ends. Germline V gives CDR1 MGHRA, CDR2 YSYEKL. The CDR3 is 13 residues long. In DNA form, the CDR3 reads TGCGCCAGCAGCCAAATTGTCGCTGAAAAACTGTTTTTT. Amino acid sequence: CASSQIVAEKLFF.

V is TRBV11-3 and J is TRBJ2-3, with D possibly TRBD2 on 6 matching bases. Germline V CDR1 and CDR2: SGHNT, YENEEA. This CDR3 spans 17 amino acids. Trimming left V 3 bases short and J 0 bases short, with 16 bases between. The CDR3 here is CASSLGIAVHSTDTQYF. In nucleotides, the CDR3 is TGTGCCAGCAGCTTGGGAATAGCGGTTCATAGCACAGATACGCAGTATTTT. Complete variable domain (other parts from reference TRBV11-3 and TRBJ2-3): EAGVVQSPRYKIIEKKQPVAFWCNPISGHNTLYWYLQNLGQGPELLIRYENEEAVDDSQLPKDRFSAERLKGVDSTLKIQPAELGDSAVYLCASSLGIAVHSTDTQYFGPGTRLTVL.

A remark on this clone: Other nucleotide sequences in the sample specify the same CDR3. The V call is TRBV2, the J call TRBJ2-1; perhaps TRBD2 as D (5 bases). The CDR3 contains 14 residues. The V gene lost 3 bases and the J gene lost 5 bases, with 11 bases spanning the gap. Germline assignment: CDR1 SNHLY and CDR2 FYNNEI. CDR3 in DNA: TGTGCCAGCAGTGACCGGACTGGCGACAATGAGCAGTTCTTC. Protein: CASSDRTGDNEQFF. Full variable domain (outside the CDR3, taken from reference TRBV2 and TRBJ2-1): EPEVTQTPSHQVTQMGQEVILRCVPISNHLYFYWYRQILGQKVEFLVSFYNNEISEKSEIFDDQFSVERPDGSNFTLKIRSTKLEDSAMYFCASSDRTGDNEQFFGPGTRLTVL.

The rearrangement links TRBV6-4 to TRBJ2-3, with D tentatively TRBD1 (5 bases). The CDR3 is 15 amino acids. Looked up from germline, CDR1 is MRHNA and CDR2 is SNTAGT. The V gene lost 0 bases and the J gene lost 0 bases, with 7 bases spanning the gap. CDR3 sequence: CASSDSGLSTDTQYF. In nucleotides, the CDR3 is TGTGCCAGCAGTGACTCGGGGCTCAGCACAGATACGCAGTATTTT.

The genes are TRBV28 and TRBJ1-1, with unresolved D. The CDR3 has 11 amino acids. V lost 3 bases and J lost 7, with 6 bases in between. CDR1 is MDHEN, CDR2 SYDVKM, per germline. The CDR3 is CASSFQLEAFF. CDR3 in DNA: TGTGCCAGCAGTTTCCAGCTTGAAGCTTTCTTT. The variable domain in full, completed from reference TRBV28 and TRBJ1-1, reads DVKVTQSSRYLVKRTGEKVFLECVQDMDHENMFWYRQDPGLGLRLIYFSYDVKMKEKGDIPEGYSVSREKKERFSLILESASTNQTSMYLCASSFQLEAFFGQGTRLTVV.

This clone came up a few times. The chain couples TRBV5-6 to TRBJ2-2; 7 bases align to TRBD2. J was trimmed by 5 bases and V by 4 bases; bases with no gene match: 14. The CDR3 length is 17 residues. Germline V gene data show CDR1 as SGHDT and CDR2 as YYEEEE. The CDR3 sequence is CASSASVWRGRTGELFF. For the CDR3, the DNA is TGTGCCAGCAGCGCAAGCGTTTGGCGGGGGAGAACCGGGGAGCTGTTTTTT. Filled out from reference TRBV5-6 and TRBJ2-2, the complete variable domain reads DAGVTQSPTHLIKTRGQQVTLRCSPKSGHDTVSWYQQALGQGPQFIFQYYEEEERQRGNFPDRFSGHQFPNYSSELNVNALLLGDSALYLCASSASVWRGRTGELFFGEGSRLTVL.

This clone was observed a few times. The gene calls are TRBV18 and TRBJ2-7, with 8 bases matching TRBD2. The ends lost 3 bases at V and 3 bases at J; junction bases unmatched: 4. The CDR3 contains 14 residues. Looked up from germline, CDR1 is KGHSH and CDR2 is LQKENI. Here the CDR3 reads CASSPSGSIYEQYF. In DNA form, the CDR3 reads TGTGCCAGCTCACCCAGCGGGAGTATCTACGAGCAGTACTTC.

The V gene is TRBV29-1, the J gene TRBJ2-1, with 11 nucleotides matching TRBD2. Per the germline V gene, CDR1 is SQVTM and CDR2 is ANQGSEA. J lost 4 bases, V lost 8 bases, and 4 bases had no gene match. The CDR3 loop spans 13 amino acids. The DNA of the CDR3 is TGCAGCTTTAGCGGGAGGGGGTACAATGAGCAGTTCTTC. Residues: CSFSGRGYNEQFF.

V and J are TRBV28 and TRBJ2-1, with 8 bases that match TRBD2. Losses at the gene ends were 2 bases for V and 0 bases for J; bases not matched to a gene: 12. Germline CDR1 is MDHEN and CDR2 is SYDVKM. The CDR3 spans 19 residues. The CDR3 reads CASSLGLWSGGSSYNEQFF. The CDR3 coding sequence is TGTGCCAGCAGTTTAGGTCTCTGGTCGGGAGGGAGCTCCTACAATGAGCAGTTCTTC.

This chain uses TRBV9 with TRBJ2-3; TRBD2 agrees at 8 bases. The length of the CDR3 is 17 residues. Looked up from germline, CDR1 is SGDLS and CDR2 is YYNGEE. V was clipped by 4 bases and J by 4 bases; unmatched bases: 14. CDR3 amino acids: CASSRRDRSGGPDTQYF. CDR3 nucleotide sequence: TGTGCCAGCAGCCGCCGGGATCGGTCGGGAGGGCCAGATACGCAGTATTTT. The full variable domain, rest sourced from reference TRBV9 and TRBJ2-3, is DSGVTQTPKHLITATGQRVTLRCSPRSGDLSVYWYQQSLDQGLQFLIQYYNGEERAKGNILERFSAQQFPDLHSELNLSSLELGDSALYFCASSRRDRSGGPDTQYFGPGTRLTVL.

The rearrangement uses TRBV7-3 and TRBJ2-1; 10 bases map to TRBD1. This CDR3 has 15 residues. CDR1 is SGHTA and CDR2 is FQGTGA in the germline V gene. Trimming took 4 bases from V and 10 from J; bases not matched to a gene: 10. CDR3 sequence (DNA): TGTGCCAGCAGCTCCGGACAGGGGGGGATGGTCGAGCAGTTCTTC. This translates into CASSSGQGGMVEQFF.

The rearrangement joins TRBV7-6 to TRBJ2-2; tentatively, D is TRBD2 (6 bases). V dropped 2 bases and J dropped 1 base, with 11 bases sitting between them. The CDR3 has 16 amino acids. Germline CDR1 reads SGHVS; CDR2 reads FNYEAQ. The CDR3 spells CASSLREAGNTGELFF. The DNA of the CDR3 is TGTGCCAGCAGCTTAAGGGAGGCGGGGAACACCGGGGAGCTGTTTTTT.

The chain carries TRBV9 and TRBJ1-6; 7 nucleotides line up with TRBD1. V shed 4 bases, J shed 9 bases, and the junction held 4 bases outside the gene matches. There are 13 residues in the CDR3. Germline CDR1 is SGDLS and CDR2 is YYNGEE. The CDR3 coding sequence is TGTGCCAGCAGCAATACAGGGGTTTCACCCCTCCACTTT. It yields the protein CASSNTGVSPLHF.

The chain recombines TRBV7-2 with TRBJ1-1; D gene unclear. V was clipped by 3 bases and J by 2 bases, with 10 bases between them. The germline V gene has CDR1 SGHTA and CDR2 FQGNSA. CDR3 length: 14 residues. In DNA, the CDR3 is TGTGCCAGCAGCTTTACAGTTCTTAACACTGAAGCTTTCTTT. Translated, it gives CASSFTVLNTEAFF.

This chain uses TRBV30 with TRBJ1-2, with 9 bases that match TRBD1. This CDR3 spans 13 amino acids. Germline trimming cut 4 bases from V and 5 bases from J; bases unmatched to any gene: 5. Germline V CDR1 and CDR2: GTSNPN, SVGIG (reference sequence). CDR3 nucleotides: TGTGCCTGGAACCCAGGACAGGGGTATGGCTACACCTTC. It specifies CAWNPGQGYGYTF.